The present T cell receptor beta chain was sequenced within a study of shared clonotypes between healthy human individuals. Genomic DNA per cell subset filled all wells of several immunoSEQ plates. Profiled with immunoSEQ multiplex PCR; TCRdb holds only in-frame clones, not every one. Of millions of clones listed, around 90% were seen once; the top ten hold under 0.15%. Study conclusions and caveats: Researchers sampled blood only, noting tissue repertoires likely differ.

Germline V gene sequence: CDR1 SNHLY, CDR2 FYNNEI. The CDR3 is made up of 15 amino acids. Deletions cut 5 bases from V and 0 bases from J, with 13 bases between. To note about this clone: Its cognate antigen is unknown.

Input material: naive CD4+ T cells sorted from blood. Subset of the sample: CD45RA+ positively selected. The receptor's source is a man aged 18 to 29 in good health. The rearrangement links TRBV2 to TRBJ1-1, with D maybe TRBD1 (6 bases). The CDR3 loop reads CASSSMGGLNTEAFF. For the CDR3, the DNA is TGTGCCAGCAGTTCGATGGGGGGCCTGAACACTGAAGCTTTCTTT. Combining the CDR3 with reference TRBV2 and TRBJ1-1 gives the whole variable domain EPEVTQTPSHQVTQMGQEVILRCVPISNHLYFYWYRQILGQKVEFLVSFYNNEISEKSEIFDDQFSVERPDGSNFTLKIRSTKLEDSAMYFCASSSMGGLNTEAFFGQGTRLTVV.